This TCR beta chain originates from a study of T cells in Graves' hyperthyroidism and ophthalmopathy. Graves' hyperthyroidism was deemed stable given no ophthalmopathy progression within 18 months. Any patient presenting with uncontrolled infection, other autoimmune disease, pregnancy or lactation was left out. Authors of the study amplified TCR beta CDR3 regions from RNA transcripts. Primed by the HTBI set, a first-round RT-PCR was run on the TCR CDR3. MiXCR, applied by TCRdb to the multiplex PCR reads, yields one record per CDR3 protein. The sample lists approximately 560,000 distinct CDR3 sequences, about a sixth occurring once. Study results and limitations: Most clonotypes that expanded in the thyroid above 0.001 also showed up in blood.

This clonotype was detected a few times. Its target is not known. J gave up 6 bases and V 6 bases, and 11 bases lay outside the gene matches. This CDR3 has 16 residues. Germline CDR1 is SGHAT and CDR2 is FQNNGV. This chain links TRBV11-2 with TRBJ2-2; 9 nucleotides agree with TRBD1. This TCR was recovered from a woman aged 30 to 39 with Graves' hyperthyroidism. Sequencing was performed on blood. The CDR3 here is CASSRQQGAVAGELFF. The CDR3 DNA reads TGTGCCAGCAGTCGTCAACAGGGGGCGGTCGCCGGGGAGCTGTTTTTT.